Below are 3 T cell receptor beta chains sequenced from a single sample in a study of T cells in Graves' hyperthyroidism and ophthalmopathy. RNA transcripts gave rise to amplified TCR beta CDR3 regions. Initially, a first-round RT-PCR of the TCR CDR3 employed the HTBI primer set. One entry per CDR3 protein results from TCRdb running MiXCR on the multiplex PCR reads. The data contain under 300,000 distinct CDR3 sequences, roughly 15% of them singletons. The sample was blood. These TCRs come from a woman aged 40 to 55 with Graves' hyperthyroidism.

J is TRBJ2-3 and V is TRBV9; D is possibly TRBD2 (6 bases). V lost 2 bases, J lost 2 bases, and 12 bases lay in between. The CDR3 totals 15 residues. Germline lookup yields CDR1 SGDLS and CDR2 YYNGEE. This CDR3 reads CASSVAEGFTDTQYF. The CDR3 nucleotides are TGTGCCAGCAGCGTGGCGGAGGGTTTCACAGATACGCAGTATTTT.

This clonotype was seen many times. The chain is built from TRBV3-1 and TRBJ1-2; a possible D gene is TRBD1 (5 bases). CDR1 and CDR2 from the germline V gene are LGHDT and YNNKEL (reference sequence). CDR3 size: 12 residues. Between the trimmed V and J ends, which lost 7 bases and 3 bases, there was a span of 9 bases. The DNA of the CDR3 is TGTGCCAGCACGGGGGTCGACTATGGCTACACCTTC. Translating gives CASTGVDYGYTF.

At least ten counts were recorded for this clonotype. V usage is TRBV11-2 and J usage is TRBJ2-7, with D hard to call. Trimming shortened V by 5 bases and J by 1 base, and 12 bases separated the two germline ends. In germline, CDR1 is SGHAT, CDR2 FQNNGV. The CDR3 consists of 14 residues. This CDR3 reads CASSPPTDSYEQYF. The CDR3 DNA is TGTGCCAGCAGCCCCCCCACAGATTCCTACGAGCAGTACTTC. The whole variable domain, filled in from reference TRBV11-2 and TRBJ2-7, reads EAGVAQSPRYKIIEKRQSVAFWCNPISGHATLYWYQQILGQGPKLLIQFQNNGVVDDSQLPKDRFSAERLKGVDSTLKIQPAKLEDSAVYLCASSPPTDSYEQYFGPGTRLTVT.